The next 32 T cell receptor beta chains were all read from a single sample in a study of OX40 agonist ivuxolimab in advanced cancers. The data were produced by immunoSEQ multiplex PCR, yet TCRdb's version contains in-frame clones alone and is incomplete. The sample contains approximately 20,000 clones, approximately 83% of which appear only once. The material sequenced was CD4+ or CD8+ T cells sorted from blood, taken in a trial of the OX40 agonist ivuxolimab. These receptors originate from an adult with an advanced solid tumor such as melanoma, head and neck, liver or kidney cancer.

Concerning this clone: One base away lies a much larger clone, so this may be a sequencing read error. The same CDR3 also results from other DNA sequences found in this sample. The chain combines TRBV7-2 with TRBJ1-2; D unclear. Per germline, CDR1 SGHTA and CDR2 FQGNSA. The CDR3 has 15 residues. Trimming removed 5 bases at V and 11 bases at J, with 24 bases between. The CDR3 protein is CASSPHSDRESGYTF. For the CDR3, the DNA is TGTGCCAGCAGCCCCCATTCTGACCGTGAGTCGGGTTACACCTTC.

This clone was observed a few times. The chain uses TRBV9 and TRBJ2-7; 11 bases match TRBD1. The CDR3 has 14 residues. Germline values: CDR1 SGDLS, CDR2 YYNGEE. Trimming at V came to 4 bases and at J to 4 bases, leaving 4 bases not matched to a gene. CDR3 amino acids: CASSPGQGGYEQYF. Here the CDR3 DNA reads TGTGCCAGCAGCCCGGGACAGGGGGGTTACGAGCAGTACTTC. The full variable domain, its missing parts supplied by reference TRBV9 and TRBJ2-7, is DSGVTQTPKHLITATGQRVTLRCSPRSGDLSVYWYQQSLDQGLQFLIQYYNGEERAKGNILERFSAQQFPDLHSELNLSSLELGDSALYFCASSPGQGGYEQYFGPGTRLTVT.

V and J are TRBV6-5 and TRBJ1-1; D may be TRBD1 (6 bases). Germline V CDR1 and CDR2: MNHEY, SVGAGI. V lost 5 bases, J lost 8 bases, and 18 bases lay in between. The CDR3 extends over 14 amino acids. The CDR3 DNA reads TGTGCCAGCAGTGAAGGGACAACAGGGTTAGAAGCTTTCTTT. Its protein product is CASSEGTTGLEAFF.

This chain uses TRBV19 with TRBJ1-1; TRBD1 might be the D (5 bases). The V end was cut by 3 bases, the J end by 5 bases, with 13 bases between. The CDR3 is 14 amino acids. Looked up from germline, CDR1 is LNHDA and CDR2 is SQIVND (reference sequence). Here the CDR3 reads CASSMDQGGTEAFF. Here the CDR3 DNA reads TGTGCCAGTAGTATGGATCAGGGCGGGACTGAAGCTTTCTTT.

V usage is TRBV9 and J usage is TRBJ2-5; D not resolved. Trimming took off 3 bases at V and 0 bases at J, with 18 bases between the two ends. The CDR3 contains 17 residues. Germline values: CDR1 SGDLS, CDR2 YYNGEE. The CDR3 spells CASSAPKVVEYQETQYF. CDR3 nucleotide sequence: TGTGCCAGCAGCGCCCCGAAGGTGGTCGAGTACCAAGAGACCCAGTACTTC.

CDR3 coding DNA: TGTGCCAGCAGCCCACATGCTAGCGCTGCAGATACGCAGTATTTT. The encoded protein is CASSPHASAADTQYF. The chain employs TRBV7-6 and TRBJ2-3, with a weak D call TRBD2 (6 bases). Trimming took off 5 bases at V and 4 bases at J, with 16 bases between the two ends. CDR1 and CDR2 (germline): SGHVS, FNYEAQ. The CDR3 covers 15 residues.

The chain is built from TRBV9 and TRBJ2-1; 10 positions match TRBD1. This CDR3 region has 16 residues. The trim removed 0 bases at V and 4 bases at J, leaving 4 bases unmatched. The V gene's germline CDR1 is SGDLS and CDR2 YYNGEE. CDR3 nucleotides: TGTGCCAGCAGCGTAGCGGGACAGGGGCGTTACAATGAGCAGTTCTTC. It specifies CASSVAGQGRYNEQFF.

The chain recombines TRBV6-1 with TRBJ2-6; D is undetermined. Trimming took off 6 bases at V and 0 bases at J, with 9 bases between the two ends. Germline V gene lookup returns CDR1 MNHNS and CDR2 SASEGT. The CDR3 contains 15 residues. The CDR3 loop reads CASSQEVSGANVLTF. The DNA for the CDR3 is TGTGCCAGCAGCCAAGAGGTCTCTGGGGCCAACGTCCTGACTTTC.

The V call is TRBV27, the J call TRBJ2-5, with TRBD2 as a possible D gene (5 bases). The germline V gene encodes CDR1 MNHEY and CDR2 SMNVEV (reference sequence). This CDR3 is built from 14 residues. Trimming removed 7 bases at V and 6 bases at J, with 18 bases between. CDR3 in amino acids: CASTEAGNKKTQYF. The CDR3 nucleotides read TGTGCCAGCACTGAGGCCGGGAATAAAAAGACCCAGTACTTC.

V usage is TRBV19 and J usage is TRBJ2-1; 7 bases are a match to TRBD2. Germline CDR1 and CDR2: LNHDA and SQIVND (reference sequence). Losses at the gene ends were 0 bases for V and 12 bases for J; bases not matched to a gene: 11. The CDR3 loop spans 15 amino acids. The CDR3 spells CASSIDLAAYGGQFF. CDR3 nucleotide sequence: TGTGCCAGTAGTATAGATCTAGCGGCATACGGGGGGCAGTTCTTC.

The chain is built from TRBV27 and TRBJ1-1; D may be TRBD1 (5 bases). This CDR3 region has 11 residues. Germline V gene sequence: CDR1 MNHEY, CDR2 SMNVEV (reference sequence). Trimming stripped 7 bases from V and 6 bases from J, with 9 bases between. Written as DNA, the CDR3 is TGTGCCAGCATCCAGGGTGCTGAAGCTTTCTTT. Translation: CASIQGAEAFF.

This rearrangement joins TRBV28 to TRBJ2-7; D possibly corresponds to TRBD2 (6 bases). This CDR3 region has 14 residues. From germline, CDR1 is MDHEN and CDR2 SYDVKM. Between the trimmed V and J ends, which lost 0 bases and 3 bases, there was a span of 9 bases. CDR3 in DNA: TGTGCCAGCAGTTTATGGCAGGAGGGCTACGAGCAGTACTTC. It specifies CASSLWQEGYEQYF.

This clone was observed a few times. The chain combines TRBV5-1 with TRBJ2-7, with TRBD1 matching 7 bases. Trimming removed 0 bases from V and 3 bases from J; junction bases left unmatched: 0. CDR1 is SGHRS and CDR2 is YFSETQ in the germline V gene. The CDR3 is 13 amino acids. This CDR3 is CASSLDRGYEQYF. The CDR3 coding sequence is TGCGCCAGCAGCTTGGACAGGGGCTACGAGCAGTACTTC.

This chain joins TRBV28 and TRBJ2-3, with D tentatively TRBD1 (5 bases). This CDR3 spans 12 amino acids. Germline values: CDR1 MDHEN, CDR2 SYDVKM. V lost 1 base and J lost 10, with 9 bases in between. The CDR3 spells CASSLLRGPQYF. In nucleotides, the CDR3 is TGTGCCAGCAGTTTATTAAGGGGCCCGCAGTATTTT. Combining the CDR3 with reference TRBV28 and TRBJ2-3 gives the whole variable domain DVKVTQSSRYLVKRTGEKVFLECVQDMDHENMFWYRQDPGLGLRLIYFSYDVKMKEKGDIPEGYSVSREKKERFSLILESASTNQTSMYLCASSLLRGPQYFGPGTRLTVL.

By sample share, this clone is medium-sized. The V gene is TRBV6-5, the J gene TRBJ1-5; D may be TRBD1 (5 bases). The CDR3 sequence is 15 residues long. Germline values: CDR1 MNHEY, CDR2 SVGAGI. The V and J ends lost 4 bases and 0 bases respectively, with 10 bases between them. CDR3 loop: CASSSFGGSNQPQHF. In DNA form, the CDR3 reads TGTGCCAGCAGTTCCTTTGGGGGTAGCAATCAGCCCCAGCATTTT.

The J gene is TRBJ2-7, the V gene TRBV2; the match to TRBD1 covers 7 bases. Germline trimming cut 7 bases from V and 2 bases from J; bases unmatched to any gene: 5. This CDR3 spans 13 amino acids. Germline V gene sequence: CDR1 SNHLY, CDR2 FYNNEI. CDR3 sequence (DNA): TGTGCCAGCATGGTCAGGGGGACCTACGAGCAGTACTTC. Residues: CASMVRGTYEQYF.

This clone was picked up a small number of times. The gene calls are TRBV27 and TRBJ1-5; D gene unclear. The germline V gene encodes CDR1 MNHEY and CDR2 SMNVEV (reference sequence). V was clipped by 4 bases and J by 5 bases, with 9 bases between them. The CDR3 sequence is 13 residues long. CDR3 nucleotide sequence: TGTGCCAGCAGTTACTTTTACGATCAGCCCCAGCATTTT. This translates into CASSYFYDQPQHF.

The V gene is TRBV28, the J gene TRBJ1-1; D remains unclear. The CDR3 has 13 residues. The V gene lost 8 bases and the J gene lost 5 bases, with 15 bases spanning the gap. The germline V gene has CDR1 MDHEN and CDR2 SYDVKM. The CDR3 nucleotides are TGTGCCAGCCGCCTTGCCTCCGGGACTGAAGCTTTCTTT. Translated, it gives CASRLASGTEAFF.

This clone has only a few counts. V and J are TRBV7-6 and TRBJ1-1, with 8 bases aligning to TRBD1. Germline CDR1 is SGHVS and CDR2 is FNYEAQ. The CDR3 covers 15 residues. Trimming cost V 6 bases and J 3 bases; bases outside gene matches: 9. Here the CDR3 reads CASRTMTTGDTEAFF. In DNA, the CDR3 is TGTGCCAGCAGAACGATGACGACAGGGGACACTGAAGCTTTCTTT.

The rearrangement links TRBV7-3 to TRBJ2-5, with 11 bases identical to TRBD2. V shed 5 bases, J shed 4 bases, and the junction held 9 bases outside the gene matches. The CDR3 is 16 amino acids. Germline V CDR1 and CDR2: SGHTA, FQGTGA. CDR3 sequence (DNA): TGTGCCAGCAGCGCACTTAGCGGGGGGGCTCCAGAGACCCAGTACTTC. Its translation is CASSALSGGAPETQYF.

This chain uses TRBV28 with TRBJ2-1; the match to TRBD1 covers 12 bases. The germline V gene encodes CDR1 MDHEN and CDR2 SYDVKM. The ends lost 3 bases at V and 8 bases at J; junction bases unmatched: 5. The CDR3 has 15 residues. CDR3 sequence: CASSFEGQGADEQFF. CDR3 nucleotide sequence: TGTGCCAGCAGTTTCGAGGGACAGGGGGCGGATGAGCAGTTCTTC.

The rearrangement joins TRBV4-1 to TRBJ2-7; 11 nucleotides match TRBD2. V lost 1 base to trimming and J lost 2 bases; unmatched junction nucleotides: 7. The germline CDR1 and CDR2 sequences are MGHRA and YSYEKL. There are 17 residues in the CDR3. The CDR3 region is CASSQGVGTSGTYEQYF. CDR3 nucleotide sequence: TGCGCCAGCAGCCAAGGGGTGGGGACTAGCGGAACCTACGAGCAGTACTTC.

The chain has TRBV6-5 and TRBJ2-5; D is unresolved. V gave up 5 bases and J gave up 6 bases, with 7 bases separating them. CDR1 is MNHEY and CDR2 is SVGAGI in the germline V gene. The CDR3 loop spans 11 amino acids. Here the CDR3 DNA reads TGTGCCAGCAGTGAAACCCAGACCCAGTACTTC. Protein sequence: CASSETQTQYF.

This clone was observed once. The V call is TRBV27, the J call TRBJ2-1, with D maybe TRBD2 (6 bases). From germline, CDR1 is MNHEY and CDR2 SMNVEV (reference sequence). V was clipped by 3 bases and J by 4 bases, with 13 bases between them. The length of the CDR3 is 15 residues. Here the CDR3 reads CASSLGSGTYNEQFF. CDR3 bases: TGTGCCAGCAGTTTGGGATCAGGGACTTACAATGAGCAGTTCTTC.

The CDR3 spells CASSPPVGGVYTEAFF. CDR3 nucleotide sequence: TGTGCCAGCTCACCACCGGTTGGGGGGGTGTACACTGAAGCTTTCTTT. The gene calls are TRBV18 and TRBJ1-1, with a tentative D call TRBD1 (5 bases). CDR1 and CDR2 from the germline V gene are KGHSH and LQKENI. Trimming stripped 0 bases from V and 3 bases from J, with 14 bases between. The CDR3 sequence is 16 residues long.

In this sample, this clone turned up a few times. J is TRBJ1-1 and V is TRBV19; possibly TRBD1 for D (5 bases). The CDR3 covers 12 residues. Between the trimmed V and J ends, which lost 3 bases and 5 bases, there was a span of 7 bases. Germline CDR1 LNHDA, CDR2 SQIVND (reference sequence). DNA for the CDR3: TGTGCCAGTAGTATGGGGGGAACTGAAGCTTTCTTT. This gives the protein CASSMGGTEAFF. Combining the CDR3 with reference TRBV19 and TRBJ1-1 gives the whole variable domain DGGITQSPKYLFRKEGQNVTLSCEQNLNHDAMYWYRQDPGQGLRLIYYSQIVNDFQKGDIAEGYSVSREKKESFPLTVTSAQKNPTAFYLCASSMGGTEAFFGQGTRLTVV.

The genes are TRBV28 and TRBJ2-7, with D uncertain. Germline V gene lookup returns CDR1 MDHEN and CDR2 SYDVKM. The CDR3 totals 13 residues. The V gene lost 3 bases and the J gene lost 4 bases, with 10 bases spanning the gap. The CDR3 DNA follows: TGTGCCAGCAGTTTCCACCGGGTGTACGAGCAGTACTTC. Protein: CASSFHRVYEQYF.

The rearrangement uses TRBV7-3 and TRBJ2-1; D is perhaps TRBD2 (5 bases). Trimming removed 5 bases from V and 0 bases from J, with 11 bases in between. Germline loops: CDR1 SGHTA, CDR2 FQGTGA. CDR3 length: 15 residues. This chain's CDR3 is CASSVGGSSYNEQFF. CDR3 DNA sequence: TGTGCCAGCAGCGTGGGTGGGAGCTCCTACAATGAGCAGTTCTTC.

The V gene is TRBV2, the J gene TRBJ2-7; the D gene is possibly TRBD2 (5 bases). Trimming pared 0 bases from V and 0 bases from J, leaving 12 bases between. The V gene's germline CDR1 is SNHLY and CDR2 FYNNEI. This CDR3 is 16 amino acids long. CDR3 sequence: CASSEAGDHSSYEQYF. CDR3 nucleotides: TGTGCCAGCAGTGAAGCGGGAGACCACAGCTCCTACGAGCAGTACTTC.

J is TRBJ2-3 and V is TRBV2, with TRBD2 matching 9 bases. The V and J ends lost 0 bases and 4 bases, in that order; junction bases with no gene match: 2. Germline V lookup: CDR1 SNHLY, CDR2 FYNNEI. The CDR3 covers 15 residues. CDR3 coding DNA: TGTGCCAGCAGTGAAGCTAGCGGGGGCGCAGATACGCAGTATTTT. This translates into CASSEASGGADTQYF.

This clone came up once. CDR3 DNA: TGTGCCAGCAGCTTTCAGGGTAATCAGGACACTGAAGCTTTCTTT. Translated: CASSFQGNQDTEAFF. The V call is TRBV5-5, the J call TRBJ1-1; D perhaps matches TRBD1 (5 bases). Per the germline V gene, CDR1 is SGHKS and CDR2 is YYEKEE (reference sequence). Between the trimmed V and J ends, which lost 2 bases and 3 bases, there was a span of 14 bases. The CDR3 has 15 amino acids.

The rearrangement uses TRBV6-5 and TRBJ2-7; perhaps TRBD1 as D (6 bases). Germline V gives CDR1 MNHEY, CDR2 SVGAGI. V was pared by 5 bases and J by 2 bases, with 13 bases between. This CDR3 has 14 amino acids. The CDR3 DNA sequence: TGTGCCAGCAGTCCCGGGACATTAGCCTACGAGCAGTACTTC. Translated, it gives CASSPGTLAYEQYF.